Listed here are 31 T cell receptor beta chains from one sample, sequenced in a study of T cell repertoires in cytomegalovirus infection. Via MiXCR, TCRdb re-called the reads, giving one row per CDR3 protein. The repertoire holds approximately 320,000 distinct CDR3 sequences, with more than 8% as singletons. Sequenced input: PBMCs. The receptors derive from a human donor in good health (CMV status not recorded). Some clones in this sample may be carry-over from other donors' samples.

This clonotype was seen only a few times. The rearrangement joins TRBV7-9 to TRBJ1-2; D is ambiguous. Trimming pared 5 bases from V and 4 bases from J, leaving 14 bases between. This CDR3 contains 14 residues. Germline V gene sequence: CDR1 SEHNR, CDR2 FQNEAQ (reference sequence). The CDR3 DNA reads as TGTGCCAGCAGCCGCCTCCCCCCTTTCTATGGCTACACCTTC. It yields the protein CASSRLPPFYGYTF.

This clonotype was detected ten times or more. The chain uses TRBV7-3 and TRBJ2-7; the D call may be TRBD1 or TRBD2 (6 bases each). The germline V gene encodes CDR1 SGHTA and CDR2 FQGTGA. V was clipped by 0 bases and J by 3 bases, with 12 bases between them. The CDR3 extends over 15 amino acids. CDR3 region: CASSLTPGGSYEQYF. For the CDR3, the DNA is TGTGCCAGCAGCTTAACTCCCGGGGGCAGCTACGAGCAGTACTTC.

This clonotype appeared a few times. The chain couples TRBV6-5 to TRBJ2-1; perhaps TRBD2 as D (6 bases). The CDR3 sequence is 16 residues long. V lost 0 bases, J lost 8 bases, and 17 bases lay in between. Germline V CDR1 and CDR2: MNHEY, SVGAGI. Here the CDR3 DNA reads TGTGCCAGCAGTTACTCGTCATTGATGGAGGGGCATGAGCAGTTCTTC. Its protein is CASSYSSLMEGHEQFF.

In this sample, this clonotype turned up many times. V gene TRBV19 combines with J gene TRBJ1-5; possibly TRBD1 for D (5 bases). Germline V gives CDR1 LNHDA, CDR2 SQIVND (reference sequence). The CDR3 covers 15 residues. V shed 7 bases and J shed 1 base, with 14 bases lying between them. CDR3 DNA sequence: TGTGCCAGTACCGTCGGAGGGGAAAGCAATCAGCCCCAGCATTTT. Protein: CASTVGGESNQPQHF.

J is TRBJ1-5 and V is TRBV12-3 or TRBV12-4; the match to TRBD1 covers 7 bases. CDR3 length equals 14 residues. V dropped 4 bases and J dropped 7; count of bases not matched to a gene: 7. The CDR3 nucleotides read TGTGCCAGCAGTTCAACAGGGGAGTTACAGCCCCAGCATTTT. Amino acid sequence: CASSSTGELQPQHF.

Worth noting for this clonotype: This may come from a read error, since a much larger clone is one base off. The chain is built from TRBV7-2 and TRBJ1-1, with TRBD1 as a possible D gene (5 bases). CDR1 and CDR2 (germline): SGHTA, FQGNSA. CDR3 length: 15 residues. CDR3 DNA sequence: TGTGCCAGCAGCCCGGGGGGGGTGTTTAGCACTGAAGCTTGCTTT. Translation: CASSPGGVFSTEACF. The whole variable domain, remainder taken from reference TRBV7-2 and TRBJ1-1, is GAGVSQSPSNKVTEKGKDVELRCDPISGHTALYWYRQSLGQGLEFLIYFQGNSAPDKSGLPSDRFSAERTGGSVSTLTIQRTQQEDSAVYLCASSPGGVFSTEACFGQGTRLTVV.

This clonotype came up many times. This chain joins TRBV7-2 and TRBJ2-1; 8 bases align to TRBD2. V lost 5 bases and J lost 3; bases outside the gene matches: 3. Per the germline V gene, CDR1 is SGHTA and CDR2 is FQGNSA. The CDR3 is made up of 14 amino acids. The CDR3 bases are TGTGCCAGCAGCCCCGGGACTAGCTACAATGAGCAGTTCTTC. It specifies CASSPGTSYNEQFF.

The genes are TRBV28 and TRBJ1-2; D not resolved. The germline gives CDR1 MDHEN, CDR2 SYDVKM. The CDR3 runs to 13 residues. Trimming took off 5 bases at V and 4 bases at J, with 11 bases between the two ends. CDR3 sequence reads: CASSNSGTYGYTF. CDR3 bases: TGTGCCAGCAGTAATTCAGGAACCTATGGCTACACCTTC.

This clonotype occurred many times. The V and J genes are TRBV7-2 and TRBJ2-7; a possible D gene is TRBD2 (6 bases). CDR1 is SGHTA and CDR2 is FQGNSA in the germline V gene. V was shortened by 5 bases and J by 0 bases, with 14 bases between the two germline ends. CDR3 length equals 15 residues. CDR3 in amino acids: CASSPGWGVSYEQYF. The CDR3 DNA reads as TGTGCCAGCAGCCCCGGGTGGGGGGTCTCCTACGAGCAGTACTTC.

This CDR3 reads CASSQNSGGEDEQYF. CDR3 nucleotide sequence: TGTGCCAGCAGCCAAAACAGCGGGGGGGAAGACGAGCAGTACTTC. The chain couples TRBV4-2 to TRBJ2-7; TRBD2 matches at 10 bases. The CDR3 is made up of 15 amino acids. V trimming: 2 bases; J trimming: 5 bases; junction bases outside the gene matches: 6. CDR1 and CDR2 from the germline V gene are LGHNA and YNFKEQ.

V usage is TRBV7-2 and J usage is TRBJ1-5; D remains unclear. V lost 1 base, J lost 3 bases, and 7 bases lay in between. The CDR3 sequence is 14 residues long. Germline CDR1 reads SGHTA; CDR2 reads FQGNSA. This chain's CDR3 is CASSLGRVNQPQHF. Written as DNA, the CDR3 is TGTGCCAGCAGCTTAGGCCGAGTCAATCAGCCCCAGCATTTT.

This clonotype has only a few counts. The rearrangement joins TRBV7-2 to TRBJ2-7; possible D gene TRBD1, 6 bases. Trimming stripped 1 base from V and 0 bases from J, with 10 bases between. Looked up from germline, CDR1 is SGHTA and CDR2 is FQGNSA. CDR3 size: 15 residues. CDR3 region: CASSLDRDSSYEQYF. In DNA, the CDR3 is TGTGCCAGCAGCTTAGACAGGGATAGCTCCTACGAGCAGTACTTC. The entire variable domain, with the rest obtained from reference TRBV7-2 and TRBJ2-7, is as follows: GAGVSQSPSNKVTEKGKDVELRCDPISGHTALYWYRQSLGQGLEFLIYFQGNSAPDKSGLPSDRFSAERTGGSVSTLTIQRTQQEDSAVYLCASSLDRDSSYEQYFGPGTRLTVT.

The chain links TRBV6-6 to TRBJ2-3; the D is unclear. V dropped 5 bases and J dropped 3 bases, with 15 bases sitting between them. Germline CDR1 MNHNY, CDR2 SVGAGI (reference sequence). The CDR3 covers 15 residues. The CDR3: CASSPTTTYTDTQYF. Here the CDR3 DNA reads TGTGCCAGCAGTCCAACTACTACCTATACAGATACGCAGTATTTT.

The table lists this clonotype with many counts. The chain links TRBV5-4 to TRBJ2-7, with TRBD1 matching over 10 bases. V lost 4 bases and J lost 0; bases outside the gene matches: 4. This CDR3 spans 15 amino acids. The V gene's germline CDR1 is SGHNT and CDR2 YYREEE (reference sequence). As DNA, the CDR3 is TGTGCCAGCAGCCCGGGACAGGGGACCTCCTACGAGCAGTACTTC. Encoded protein: CASSPGQGTSYEQYF. The whole variable domain, filled in from reference TRBV5-4 and TRBJ2-7, reads ETGVTQSPTHLIKTRGQQVTLRCSSQSGHNTVSWYQQALGQGPQFIFQYYREEENGRGNFPPRFSGLQFPNYSSELNVNALELDDSALYLCASSPGQGTSYEQYFGPGTRLTVT.

This clonotype showed up many times. This chain joins TRBV7-2 and TRBJ2-1, with 8 bases aligning to TRBD1. Losses at the gene ends were 5 bases for V and 2 bases for J; bases not matched to a gene: 11. CDR1 is SGHTA and CDR2 is FQGNSA in the germline V gene. This CDR3 has 17 residues. The CDR3 loop reads CASSRQGAVSTYNEQFF. The CDR3 coding sequence is TGTGCCAGCAGCCGTCAGGGGGCGGTTTCCACCTACAATGAGCAGTTCTTC.

This clonotype was counted a few times. The chain recombines TRBV20-1 with TRBJ2-7, with D perhaps TRBD1 (6 bases). The germline V gene encodes CDR1 DFQATT and CDR2 SNEGSKA (reference sequence). The V and J ends lost 0 bases and 2 bases respectively, with 11 bases between them. The CDR3 spans 14 residues. The CDR3 coding sequence is TGCAGTGCTAGAGATAAGGGGGTCCCCTACGAGCAGTACTTC. Translation gives CSARDKGVPYEQYF.

The sample holds a few counts of this clonotype. The chain joins TRBV5-5 to TRBJ2-5; 9 nucleotides align to TRBD2. The CDR3 spans 15 residues. From germline, CDR1 is SGHKS and CDR2 YYEKEE (reference sequence). The V and J ends lost 4 bases and 1 base, in that order; junction bases with no gene match: 5. In DNA form, the CDR3 reads TGTGCCAGCAGCCCGTTAGCGGGGGCCCAAGAGACCCAGTACTTC. This sequence encodes CASSPLAGAQETQYF.

This clonotype has a count of ten or more. The V and J genes are TRBV7-9 and TRBJ2-3; TRBD1 or TRBD2 may be the D gene (5 bases each). V lost 3 bases to trimming and J lost 2 bases, with 21 bases between them. CDR1 is SEHNR, CDR2 FQNEAQ, per germline (reference sequence). The CDR3 runs 18 residues. The CDR3 nucleotides read TGTGCCAGCAGCTTGAGGGGATCCAAGACCAGGGACACAGATACGCAGTATTTT. Protein: CASSLRGSKTRDTDTQYF. The variable domain in full, completed from reference TRBV7-9 and TRBJ2-3, reads DTGVSQNPRHKITKRGQNVTFRCDPISEHNRLYWYRQTLGQGPEFLTYFQNEAQLEKSRLLSDRFSAERPKGSFSTLEIQRTEQGDSAMYLCASSLRGSKTRDTDTQYFGPGTRLTVL.

This clonotype was seen more than once but under ten times. The V gene is TRBV18, the J gene TRBJ1-1; 10 bases are shared with TRBD1. The CDR3 has 16 amino acids. The V segment lost 3 bases and the J segment 0 bases; nucleotides outside the gene matches: 4. Germline V gives CDR1 KGHSH, CDR2 LQKENI. The CDR3 reads CASSPGTGALNTEAFF. The CDR3 coding sequence is TGTGCCAGCTCACCCGGGACAGGGGCCCTGAACACTGAAGCTTTCTTT.

This clonotype was counted between two and nine times. V usage is TRBV20-1 and J usage is TRBJ1-1, with a possible D match to TRBD1 (6 bases). The germline V gene has CDR1 DFQATT and CDR2 SNEGSKA (reference sequence). Deletions cut 0 bases from V and 0 bases from J, with 17 bases between. There are 17 residues in the CDR3. The CDR3 reads CSAREAGAPWMNTEAFF. DNA of the CDR3: TGCAGTGCTAGAGAAGCAGGGGCCCCATGGATGAACACTGAAGCTTTCTTT.

Details on this clonotype: This may arise from a read error, as a much more abundant clone is one base away. CDR3 sequence reads: CASSTQGAGYEQNF. The CDR3 nucleotides are TGTGCCAGCAGTACACAGGGGGCCGGCTACGAGCAGAACTTC. The chain recombines TRBV6-2 or TRBV6-3 with TRBJ2-7; the match to TRBD1 covers 9 bases. This CDR3 has 14 residues. Germline CDR1 reads MNHEY; CDR2 reads SVGEGT.

V usage is TRBV4-3 and J usage is TRBJ2-2; no firm D call. The CDR3 sequence is 14 residues long. V lost 1 base, J lost 4 bases, and 7 bases lay in between. Germline loops: CDR1 LGHNA, CDR2 YSLEER. CDR3: CASSQGLATGELFF. The CDR3 DNA is TGCGCCAGCAGCCAAGGCCTGGCCACCGGGGAGCTGTTTTTT.

This clonotype was seen a handful of times. The J gene is TRBJ2-1, the V gene TRBV10-2; TRBD2 matches at 7 bases. V was pared by 8 bases and J by 1 base, with 2 bases of the junction left unmatched. The CDR3 is 13 amino acids. Germline lookup yields CDR1 WSHSY and CDR2 SAAADI. The CDR3 nucleotides are TGCGCCAGCCGGGACTATTCCTACAATGAGCAGTTCTTC. As protein: CASRDYSYNEQFF.

Only a few counts were recorded for this clonotype. J is TRBJ1-6 and V is TRBV12-3 or TRBV12-4, with unresolved D. Trimming took off 5 bases at V and 8 bases at J, with 13 bases between the two ends. The length of the CDR3 is 14 residues. The CDR3 DNA sequence: TGTGCCAGCAGTCTAGTAGGTGGGGATTCACCCCTCCACTTT. Translated, it gives CASSLVGGDSPLHF.

V and J are TRBV12-3 or TRBV12-4 and TRBJ2-7; D may be TRBD2 (6 bases). Between the trimmed V and J ends, which lost 5 bases and 6 bases, there was a span of 23 bases. The CDR3 covers 16 residues. CDR3 protein: CASSPPRGLSACEQYF. The CDR3, as DNA: TGTGCCAGCAGTCCCCCCCGGGGACTTAGCGCTTGCGAGCAGTACTTC.

The chain combines TRBV6-6 with TRBJ1-5; D is uncertain. The germline CDR1 and CDR2 sequences are MNHNY and SVGAGI (reference sequence). The CDR3 contains 12 residues. V gave up 5 bases and J gave up 4 bases, with 6 bases separating them. CDR3 protein: CASSPRNQPQHF. CDR3 coding DNA: TGTGCCAGCAGTCCGAGGAATCAGCCCCAGCATTTT.

This clonotype was counted ten times or more. The CDR3 is CASSQPSGTSGNTIYF. CDR3 in DNA: TGCGCCAGCAGCCAACCGTCCGGGACCTCTGGAAACACCATATATTTT. J is TRBJ1-3 and V is TRBV4-1; the D gene is possibly TRBD1 (5 bases). Germline V CDR1 and CDR2: MGHRA, YSYEKL. The CDR3 covers 16 residues. V gave up 2 bases and J gave up 0 bases, with 11 bases separating them.

The chain uses TRBV27 and TRBJ2-1; 7 nucleotides agree with TRBD2. From germline, CDR1 is MNHEY and CDR2 SMNVEV (reference sequence). This CDR3 has 16 amino acids. Trimming took 4 bases from V and 4 from J; bases not matched to a gene: 10. The CDR3: CASSSLLAAKYNEQFF. The CDR3, as DNA: TGTGCCAGCAGTTCCCTTCTAGCGGCCAAATACAATGAGCAGTTCTTC.

This clonotype occurred a few times. The CDR3 loop is CASSRGAGTGANQETQYF. The CDR3 nucleotides are TGTGCCAGCAGCCGGGGGGCCGGGACAGGGGCTAACCAAGAGACCCAGTACTTC. The chain joins TRBV12-3 or TRBV12-4 to TRBJ2-5; TRBD1 agrees at 10 bases. This CDR3 is built from 18 residues. The V segment lost 6 bases and the J segment 0 bases; nucleotides outside the gene matches: 13.

This clonotype was observed a handful of times. The chain carries TRBV4-1 and TRBJ1-2; no clear D gene. The CDR3 is made up of 16 amino acids. CDR1 and CDR2 (germline): MGHRA, YSYEKL. V was trimmed by 0 bases and J by 7 bases, leaving 18 bases between them. The CDR3 loop reads CASSQDHGGIIGGYTF. CDR3 nucleotides: TGCGCCAGCAGCCAAGATCACGGTGGTATAATAGGTGGCTACACCTTC.

This clonotype occurred a few times. The chain is built from TRBV10-3 and TRBJ2-3, with 8 bases matching TRBD2. The CDR3 contains 14 residues. Trimming took 10 bases from V and 6 from J; bases not matched to a gene: 12. Germline V gene data show CDR1 as ENHRY and CDR2 as SYGVKD. DNA for the CDR3: TGTGCCACCACAGGACTAGCCGCCCGGGATACGCAGTATTTT. Its protein product is CATTGLAARDTQYF.